A single sample is the source of the 26 T cell receptor beta chains below, sequenced in a study of beta chain features in type 1 diabetes. The sequenced template was cDNA made from the entire isolated RNA. The assay was immunoSEQ multiplex PCR, and TCRdb's table has in-frame clones only and misses some. The table lists fewer than 550,000 clones, over 10% of them singletons. Sequencing was carried out using naive CD4+ T cells from blood. Receptors were obtained from a woman between 18 and 29 years old in good health.

This chain links TRBV2 with TRBJ2-5; D possibly uses TRBD1 or TRBD2 (5 bases each). Germline CDR1 is SNHLY and CDR2 is FYNNEI. The CDR3 is made up of 12 amino acids. V lost 11 bases, J lost 2 bases, and 12 bases lay in between. This chain's CDR3 is CAGGTRQETQYF. The CDR3 DNA follows: TGTGCCGGGGGAACCAGACAAGAGACCCAGTACTTC.

V and J are TRBV10-3 and TRBJ2-7; 12 bases fit TRBD1. V trimming: 6 bases; J trimming: 4 bases; junction bases outside the gene matches: 7. There are 15 residues in the CDR3. The germline CDR1 and CDR2 sequences are ENHRY and SYGVKD. Written as DNA, the CDR3 is TGTGCCATCAGAGCCGGGACAGGGGGCCGATACGAGCAGTACGTC. Encoded protein: CAIRAGTGGRYEQYV.

This clone turned up a few times. V usage is TRBV19 and J usage is TRBJ1-5, with D perhaps TRBD1 (6 bases). CDR1 is LNHDA and CDR2 is SQIVND in the germline V gene (reference sequence). The CDR3 is 13 amino acids. Trimming stripped 0 bases from V and 6 bases from J, with 6 bases between. Here the CDR3 DNA reads TGTGCCAGTAGTATAGACAGGGGTCAGCCCCAGCATTTT. Translation: CASSIDRGQPQHF. The complete variable domain, with remaining parts taken from reference TRBV19 and TRBJ1-5, reads DGGITQSPKYLFRKEGQNVTLSCEQNLNHDAMYWYRQDPGQGLRLIYYSQIVNDFQKGDIAEGYSVSREKKESFPLTVTSAQKNPTAFYLCASSIDRGQPQHFGDGTRLSIL.

This chain connects TRBV29-1 to TRBJ1-4; D gene ambiguous. CDR1 is SQVTM and CDR2 is ANQGSEA in the germline V gene. CDR3 size: 14 residues. This CDR3 is CTPSNMATNEKLFF. The CDR3 region has the DNA TGCACCCCCTCAAACATGGCGACTAATGAAAAACTGTTTTTT.

This clone was counted only a few times. The DNA for the CDR3 is TGTGCCAGCAGTTACTTGGGACAGGAGCAGTTCTTC. It translates to CASSYLGQEQFF. V usage is TRBV6-5 and J usage is TRBJ2-1; 7 bases fit TRBD1. Trimming at V came to 1 base and at J to 10 bases, leaving 1 base not matched to a gene. Germline V lookup: CDR1 MNHEY, CDR2 SVGAGI. This CDR3 is built from 12 residues.

This clone occurred a few times. This chain connects TRBV4-1 to TRBJ2-4, with D perhaps matching TRBD2 (6 bases). Germline values: CDR1 MGHRA, CDR2 YSYEKL. Trimming pared 5 bases from V and 1 base from J, leaving 15 bases between. The CDR3 is 16 residues long. CDR3 coding DNA: TGCGCCAGCAGCGCGGGGCCGGCTAAGGCCAAAAACATTCAGTACTTC. It translates to CASSAGPAKAKNIQYF.

Details on this clone: Compared with germline, one end of the junction differs, possibly owing to a read error. V and J are TRBV10-3 and TRBJ2-5; perhaps TRBD2 as D (6 bases). The germline CDR1 and CDR2 sequences are ENHRY and SYGVKD. This CDR3 has 11 amino acids. DNA of the CDR3: TGTGCCATCAGTGAGCGGGAGACCCGGTACTTC. It codes for CAISERETRYF.

The chain links TRBV7-9 to TRBJ2-7, with no clear D. The germline V and J ends were trimmed by 2 bases and 7 bases, with 6 bases remaining between them. CDR1 is SEHNR and CDR2 is FQNEAQ in the germline V gene (reference sequence). The CDR3 has 11 residues. CDR3 sequence reads: CASSLQTEQYF. The CDR3 region has the DNA TGTGCCAGCAGCTTACAGACTGAGCAGTACTTC.

The chain recombines TRBV5-1 with TRBJ2-1; 7 nucleotides agree with TRBD1. Unmatched junction bases numbered 15, after V lost 4 bases and J lost 5 bases. CDR1 is SGHRS and CDR2 is YFSETQ in the germline V gene. CDR3 length: 17 residues. CDR3 residues: CASSLIVQWGQHNEQFF. CDR3 DNA: TGCGCCAGCAGCCTTATTGTGCAGTGGGGACAGCACAATGAGCAGTTCTTC. Using reference TRBV5-1 and TRBJ2-1 for the parts outside the CDR3, the full variable domain is KAGVTQTPRYLIKTRGQQVTLSCSPISGHRSVSWYQQTPGQGLQFLFEYFSETQRNKGNFPGRFSGRQFSNSRSEMNVSTLELGDSALYLCASSLIVQWGQHNEQFFGPGTRLTVL.

The chain couples TRBV25-1 to TRBJ2-3; TRBD1 matches 8 bases. The CDR3 totals 16 residues. The J segment lost 5 bases and the V segment lost 1 base, leaving 8 bases of the junction unmatched. Germline loops: CDR1 MGHDK, CDR2 SYGVNS. CDR3 nucleotides: TGTGCCAGCAGTGAATTAGGACAGGGAACGAGAGATACGCAGTATTTT. Translating it yields CASSELGQGTRDTQYF.

Only a few counts were recorded for this clone. V and J are TRBV2 and TRBJ2-1; TRBD1 aligns across 10 bases. This CDR3 has 11 residues. Per the germline V gene, CDR1 is SNHLY and CDR2 is FYNNEI. The J segment lost 15 bases and the V segment lost 8 bases, leaving 7 bases of the junction unmatched. The DNA for the CDR3 is TGTGCCAGCCGGGGACAGGGGACCCCGTTCTTC. The encoded protein is CASRGQGTPFF.

There are a few counts of this clone. This CDR3 is also generated by other DNA sequences in the sample. V usage is TRBV6-6 and J usage is TRBJ1-3, with TRBD1 matching over 7 bases. Germline assignment: CDR1 MNHNY and CDR2 SVGAGI (reference sequence). Trimming at V came to 6 bases and at J to 0 bases, leaving 2 bases not matched to a gene. The CDR3 length is 14 residues. CDR3 sequence: CASRRDSSGNTIYF. CDR3 nucleotides: TGTGCCAGCAGAAGGGACAGCTCTGGAAACACCATATATTTT.

The chain couples TRBV19 to TRBJ2-1; D is perhaps TRBD1 (5 bases). Per germline, CDR1 LNHDA and CDR2 SQIVND (reference sequence). The CDR3 spans 14 residues. V lost 7 bases and J lost 5, with 15 bases in between. CDR3: CASTGFWSDNEQFF. CDR3 in DNA: TGTGCCAGTACAGGGTTCTGGAGCGACAATGAGCAGTTCTTC.

This clone was detected only a few times. This chain uses TRBV6-5 with TRBJ2-3; possibly TRBD1 for D (6 bases). Trimming stripped 6 bases from V and 4 bases from J, with 17 bases between. The CDR3 covers 15 residues. From germline, CDR1 is MNHEY and CDR2 SVGAGI. CDR3 region: CASRDHRDKSDTQYF. The CDR3 DNA reads TGTGCCAGCAGGGACCACCGGGACAAATCAGATACGCAGTATTTT.

This clone was seen repeatedly, ten times or more. The chain links TRBV25-1 to TRBJ2-7; D is possibly TRBD1 (5 bases). The CDR3 has 13 residues. CDR1 is MGHDK and CDR2 is SYGVNS in the germline V gene. The V and J ends lost 3 bases and 5 bases respectively, with 11 bases between them. The CDR3, as DNA: TGTGCCAGCAGTGAGTCCAGGGCCAACGAGCAGTACTTC. It codes for CASSESRANEQYF.

V gene TRBV7-8 combines with J gene TRBJ2-1; TRBD2 is a possible D gene (5 bases). CDR1 is SGHVS and CDR2 is FQNEAQ in the germline V gene. Trimming stripped 5 bases from V and 0 bases from J, with 11 bases between. This CDR3 comprises 15 residues. This CDR3 reads CASSQMGSSYNEQFF. The CDR3 DNA is TGTGCCAGCAGCCAGATGGGGAGCTCCTACAATGAGCAGTTCTTC.

This clone appeared a few times. This chain joins TRBV10-3 and TRBJ2-1, with D unclear. The CDR3 has 14 amino acids. Germline V gene data show CDR1 as ENHRY and CDR2 as SYGVKD. V lost 2 bases to trimming and J lost 10 bases, with 15 bases between them. CDR3: CAISEPNERKEQFF. CDR3 sequence (DNA): TGTGCCATCAGTGAGCCGAACGAAAGAAAGGAGCAGTTCTTC.

Only one count was recorded for this clone. This chain joins TRBV4-2 and TRBJ1-4; D not certain. The CDR3 contains 18 residues. Germline CDR1 reads LGHNA; CDR2 reads YNFKEQ. V lost 4 bases and J lost 0, with 18 bases in between. The CDR3 nucleotides read TGTGCCAGCAGCCTACGCCCCGCGACCCCAGCAACTAATGAAAAACTGTTTTTT. Encoded protein: CASSLRPATPATNEKLFF.

The chain combines TRBV7-2 with TRBJ2-7; 7 bases line up with TRBD1. This CDR3 is 15 amino acids long. Germline CDR1 is SGHTA and CDR2 is FQGNSA. With 5 bases clipped from V and 2 bases from J, the junction kept 9 bases outside the gene matches. CDR3 in DNA: TGTGCCAGCAGCACTGAACCGGGACAGACCTACGAGCAGTACGTC. The encoded protein is CASSTEPGQTYEQYV.

The chain has TRBV5-4 and TRBJ2-5; TRBD1 aligns across 7 bases. Germline values: CDR1 SGHNT, CDR2 YYREEE (reference sequence). This CDR3 spans 13 amino acids. With V trimmed by 4 bases and J by 3 bases, 3 bases remained unmatched. The CDR3 DNA reads TGTGCCAGCAGCCGAACAGGGGAAGAGACCCAGTACTTC. It codes for CASSRTGEETQYF.

Details on this clone: Other DNA sequences within the sample encode an identical CDR3. The chain combines TRBV30 with TRBJ2-5, with TRBD2 matching over 11 bases. The CDR3 consists of 17 residues. After removal of 0 bases from V and 2 bases from J, the junction contained 8 bases not matched to a gene. The germline V gene encodes CDR1 GTSNPN and CDR2 SVGIG (reference sequence). The CDR3 here is CAWSVQRTSGRQETQYF. The CDR3 DNA sequence: TGTGCCTGGAGTGTACAAAGGACTAGCGGGCGGCAAGAGACCCAGTACTTC.

In its sample, this clone was seen a few times. The chain recombines TRBV4-1 with TRBJ1-4; 7 nucleotides line up with TRBD1. The CDR3 has 15 residues. V shed 1 base, J shed 8 bases, and the junction held 7 bases outside the gene matches. The germline CDR1 and CDR2 sequences are MGHRA and YSYEKL. CDR3 amino acids: CASSQVDRAGEKLFF. CDR3 in DNA: TGCGCCAGCAGCCAAGTTGACAGGGCTGGAGAAAAACTGTTTTTT.

V and J are TRBV9 and TRBJ2-5; D gene uncertain. Trimming pared 4 bases from V and 4 bases from J, leaving 11 bases between. Germline V lookup: CDR1 SGDLS, CDR2 YYNGEE. The CDR3 has 13 residues. The CDR3 bases are TGTGCCAGCAGCCCTCGCCCGCGAGAGACCCAGTACTTC. Protein product: CASSPRPRETQYF.

This clone appeared a few times. The V call is TRBV6-1, the J call TRBJ2-1; 7 nucleotides match TRBD1. The CDR3 runs 15 residues. From germline, CDR1 is MNHNS and CDR2 SASEGT. The ends lost 5 bases at V and 0 bases at J; junction bases unmatched: 4. This CDR3 is CASSSTGDSYNEQFF. The CDR3 region has the DNA TGTGCCAGCAGTAGTACAGGGGACTCCTACAATGAGCAGTTCTTC.

This clone has only a few counts. The J gene is TRBJ2-5, the V gene TRBV4-2; 9 nucleotides agree with TRBD2. Germline-derived CDR1 and CDR2 are LGHNA and YNFKEQ. The CDR3 is 17 residues long. V gave up 3 bases and J gave up 4 bases; unmatched junction bases: 12. The CDR3 nucleotides are TGTGCCAGCAGCCAGGTGGGGTTGCGAGCGGGAGGAGAGACCCAGTACTTC. This codes for CASSQVGLRAGGETQYF.

The chain links TRBV9 to TRBJ2-1; 10 nucleotides align to TRBD2. The V gene end was trimmed by 4 bases and the J gene end by 0 bases; junction bases not matched to a gene: 1. This CDR3 contains 15 residues. Germline V gene sequence: CDR1 SGDLS, CDR2 YYNGEE. CDR3 coding DNA: TGTGCCAGCAGCACTAGCGGGGACTCCTACAATGAGCAGTTCTTC. This encodes CASSTSGDSYNEQFF.